These 32 T cell receptor beta chains came from one sample sequenced in a study of sequential checkpoint blockade in melanoma. Noted treatment: randomized to nivolumab then ipilimumab (arm A) or the reverse (arm B). The data were produced by immunoSEQ multiplex PCR, yet TCRdb's version contains in-frame clones alone and is incomplete. The data hold about 3,500 clones, with roughly 24% observed a single time. Sequenced material: tumor tissue (inferred from file names), taken from a patient given nivolumab and ipilimumab in sequence. The receptors were sampled from a human donor with melanoma.

This clone counts as large. This chain uses TRBV9 with TRBJ2-7; D is perhaps TRBD2 (5 bases). Germline V lookup: CDR1 SGDLS, CDR2 YYNGEE. Trimming took 4 bases from V and 3 from J, leaving 20 bases between them. This CDR3 contains 16 residues. The CDR3 DNA is TGTGCCAGCAGCTTAACCTCAGCGGACTGGATCTACGAGCAGTACTTC. Its protein product is CASSLTSADWIYEQYF.

The chain combines TRBV5-1 with TRBJ2-3; possibly TRBD1 or TRBD2 for D (5 bases each). The CDR3 runs 14 residues. The V end was cut by 5 bases, the J end by 0 bases, with 10 bases between. Germline-derived CDR1 and CDR2 are SGHRS and YFSETQ. CDR3 nucleotide sequence: TGCGCCAGCAGTAGGGACGTAAGCACAGATACGCAGTATTTT. Encoded protein: CASSRDVSTDTQYF. The full variable domain, its missing parts supplied by reference TRBV5-1 and TRBJ2-3, is KAGVTQTPRYLIKTRGQQVTLSCSPISGHRSVSWYQQTPGQGLQFLFEYFSETQRNKGNFPGRFSGRQFSNSRSEMNVSTLELGDSALYLCASSRDVSTDTQYFGPGTRLTVL.

This clone is medium-sized in the sample. The chain links TRBV7-1 to TRBJ1-1; the D is unclear. TRBV7-1 is annotated as an ORF whose role is uncertain. V was pared by 4 bases and J by 4 bases, with 10 bases between. This CDR3 is built from 13 residues. The CDR3, as DNA: TGTGCCAGCAGCTTAGCGTTGGGCACTGAAGCTTTCTTT. It is translated as CASSLALGTEAFF.

This clone was observed a handful of times. The genes are TRBV19 and TRBJ1-1; D perhaps matches TRBD1 (5 bases). This CDR3 has 14 amino acids. V was pared by 5 bases and J by 6 bases, with 16 bases between. CDR1 is LNHDA and CDR2 is SQIVND in the germline V gene (reference sequence). CDR3 DNA: TGTGCCAGTAGTGACTGGGGCGGGAGCGCTGAAGCTTTCTTT. Residues: CASSDWGGSAEAFF.

This clone came up a few times. The chain carries TRBV28 and TRBJ2-7; D possibly matches TRBD1 or TRBD2 (5 bases each). Germline V lookup: CDR1 MDHEN, CDR2 SYDVKM. The CDR3 has 13 amino acids. V lost 6 bases and J 0 bases, leaving 9 bases between the germline ends. CDR3 in DNA: TGTGCCAGCAGGCCGGGGCCCTCCTACGAGCAGTACTTC. As protein: CASRPGPSYEQYF.

The rearrangement uses TRBV6-8 and TRBJ2-5, with 10 bases identical to TRBD1. The CDR3 covers 15 residues. After removal of 2 bases from V and 5 bases from J, the junction contained 5 bases not matched to a gene. Germline CDR1 reads MNHGY; CDR2 reads SAAAGT. The DNA of the CDR3 is TGTGCCAGCAGTTACGCGGGACAGGGGAGGGAGACCCAGTACTTC. Translated: CASSYAGQGRETQYF.

This chain links TRBV23-1 with TRBJ1-3; TRBD1 aligns across 7 bases. TRBV23-1 is an ORF for which the function is uncertain. V trimming: 4 bases; J trimming: 2 bases; junction bases outside the gene matches: 8. The CDR3 has 16 amino acids. CDR3 sequence reads: CASSPSTGPTGNTIYF. CDR3 DNA sequence: TGCGCCAGCAGTCCTTCGACAGGGCCGACTGGAAACACCATATATTTT.

The chain couples TRBV28 to TRBJ2-7; D unresolved. V was cut by 5 bases and J by 1 base, with 12 bases left in between. This CDR3 region has 14 residues. Germline loops: CDR1 MDHEN, CDR2 SYDVKM. In DNA, the CDR3 is TGTGCCAGCAGTAGCAGACTTTATTCCTACGAGCAGTACTTC. Translated: CASSSRLYSYEQYF.

This chain links TRBV6-8 with TRBJ2-7; TRBD2 is a possible D gene (6 bases). This CDR3 is 14 amino acids long. Trimming shortened V by 0 bases and J by 4 bases, and 10 bases separated the two germline ends. In germline, CDR1 is MNHGY, CDR2 SAAAGT. The CDR3 spells CASSYSVGGYEQYF. The CDR3 DNA follows: TGTGCCAGCAGTTACTCGGTGGGGGGATACGAGCAGTACTTC.

V is TRBV28 and J is TRBJ1-5; D not resolved. V was clipped by 4 bases and J by 9 bases, with 19 bases between them. The CDR3 length is 15 residues. Germline V gene lookup returns CDR1 MDHEN and CDR2 SYDVKM. The CDR3, as DNA: TGTGCCAGCAGTTCATCTCGACGGGAAGGTCGGCCCCAGCATTTT. Amino acid sequence: CASSSSRREGRPQHF.

The chain employs TRBV6-8 and TRBJ2-7, with 12 bases matching TRBD2. CDR1 and CDR2 from the germline V gene are MNHGY and SAAAGT. Trimming took 0 bases from V and 7 from J; bases not matched to a gene: 4. This CDR3 has 15 amino acids. CDR3 region: CASSYSTSGSLEQYF. CDR3 coding DNA: TGTGCCAGCAGTTACTCGACTAGCGGGAGTCTGGAGCAGTACTTC.

In this sample, this clone is medium-sized. This chain uses TRBV11-3 with TRBJ2-2; 12 positions agree with TRBD2. The CDR3 totals 17 residues. After removal of 7 bases from V and 7 bases from J, the junction contained 13 bases not matched to a gene. The germline V gene encodes CDR1 SGHNT and CDR2 YENEEA. In DNA form, the CDR3 reads TGTGCCAGCAACTGGAAATGGACTAGCGGGGCAATCGGGGAGCTGTTTTTT. This encodes CASNWKWTSGAIGELFF.

This clone was detected only a few times. The V and J genes are TRBV28 and TRBJ2-7, with 8 positions matching TRBD1. Germline V gives CDR1 MDHEN, CDR2 SYDVKM. Trimming cost V 10 bases and J 3 bases; bases outside gene matches: 11. The CDR3 loop spans 14 amino acids. In nucleotides, the CDR3 is TGTGCCACCCTCGGGGACAGGATCAACTACGAGCAGTACTTC. Encoded protein: CATLGDRINYEQYF. The variable domain in full, with the rest retrieved from reference TRBV28 and TRBJ2-7, is DVKVTQSSRYLVKRTGEKVFLECVQDMDHENMFWYRQDPGLGLRLIYFSYDVKMKEKGDIPEGYSVSREKKERFSLILESASTNQTSMYLCATLGDRINYEQYFGPGTRLTVT.

The rearrangement links TRBV5-1 to TRBJ2-7; 13 nucleotides match TRBD2. Germline V gene lookup returns CDR1 SGHRS and CDR2 YFSETQ. V lost 1 base, J lost 4 bases, and 2 bases stayed unmatched. CDR3 length equals 15 residues. CDR3 nucleotides: TGCGCCAGCAGCTTGTGGACTAGCGGGAGTTACGAGCAGTACTTC. Its protein product is CASSLWTSGSYEQYF.

The sample holds many counts of this clone. The J gene is TRBJ2-2, the V gene TRBV9, with 8 bases matching TRBD1. CDR3 size: 15 residues. Trimming cost V 5 bases and J 7 bases; bases outside gene matches: 10. Germline lookup yields CDR1 SGDLS and CDR2 YYNGEE. CDR3 in DNA: TGTGCCAGCAGTGAGACGGACAGGGTTGGCGGGGAGCTGTTTTTT. Translating gives CASSETDRVGGELFF.

This clone was seen a handful of times. The J gene is TRBJ1-1, the V gene TRBV6-8; D ambiguous. This CDR3 spans 15 amino acids. The germline V gene encodes CDR1 MNHGY and CDR2 SAAAGT. The V end lost 7 bases, the J end lost 2 bases, and 17 bases lay between the germline ends. The CDR3 DNA is TGTGCCAGCACCTCTCCCTTGCGCGGAAACACTGAAGCTTTCTTT. This encodes CASTSPLRGNTEAFF.

This clone was counted between two and nine times. The rearrangement uses TRBV6-8 and TRBJ1-2; TRBD1 agrees at 9 bases. Trimming removed 5 bases from V and 4 bases from J; junction bases left unmatched: 11. This CDR3 has 16 residues. Germline lookup yields CDR1 MNHGY and CDR2 SAAAGT. The CDR3 loop is CASSEDRGRGGYGYTF. CDR3 in DNA: TGTGCCAGCAGTGAGGACAGGGGAAGGGGGGGCTATGGCTACACCTTC.

This clone was seen a handful of times. This chain uses TRBV6-8 with TRBJ2-2; 9 bases line up with TRBD1. This CDR3 contains 16 residues. V shed 5 bases and J 5 bases; nucleotides not matched to a gene: 9. From germline, CDR1 is MNHGY and CDR2 SAAAGT. CDR3 loop: CASSIDRGGATGELFF. CDR3 DNA sequence: TGTGCCAGCAGTATTGACAGGGGGGGAGCAACCGGGGAGCTGTTTTTT.

The genes are TRBV9 and TRBJ2-1, with 13 bases matching TRBD2. V trimming: 4 bases; J trimming: 9 bases; junction bases outside the gene matches: 7. This CDR3 contains 15 residues. The germline V gene has CDR1 SGDLS and CDR2 YYNGEE. Here the CDR3 reads CASSTGLAGVGEQFF. The CDR3 DNA reads as TGTGCCAGCAGCACCGGACTAGCGGGAGTTGGTGAGCAGTTCTTC.

The V call is TRBV9, the J call TRBJ2-1; D is perhaps TRBD2 (6 bases). This CDR3 region has 16 residues. V shed 3 bases and J shed 2 bases, with 15 bases lying between them. CDR1 and CDR2 (germline): SGDLS, YYNGEE. The CDR3 is CASSAGTPGAYNEQFF. The CDR3 region has the DNA TGTGCCAGCAGCGCTGGGACTCCCGGGGCCTACAATGAGCAGTTCTTC.

This sequence joins TRBV6-8 and TRBJ1-2; TRBD1 matches at 7 bases. This CDR3 is 14 amino acids long. CDR1 is MNHGY, CDR2 SAAAGT, per germline. The junction had 7 bases not matched to a gene; V was cut back by 2 bases and J by 7 bases. The CDR3 region is CASSYELQGFGYTF. Here the CDR3 DNA reads TGTGCCAGCAGTTACGAGCTACAGGGGTTTGGCTACACCTTC.

V usage is TRBV30 and J usage is TRBJ2-7; 12 nucleotides match TRBD1. The CDR3 runs to 21 residues. Germline CDR1 GTSNPN, CDR2 SVGIG (reference sequence). Losses at the gene ends were 0 bases for V and 3 bases for J; bases not matched to a gene: 21. This CDR3 is CAWSVQGVGSWDRGPLYEQYF. The CDR3 DNA is TGTGCCTGGAGTGTACAGGGTGTGGGTTCATGGGACAGGGGGCCGCTCTACGAGCAGTACTTC.

The CDR3 spells CSVSTGSYEQYF. CDR3 coding DNA: TGCAGCGTCTCAACAGGGTCCTACGAGCAGTACTTC. V is TRBV29-1 and J is TRBJ2-7; a possible D gene is TRBD1 (6 bases). Trimming left V 6 bases short and J 1 base short, with 10 bases between. Germline CDR1 reads SQVTM; CDR2 reads ANQGSEA. This CDR3 comprises 12 residues.

The chain combines TRBV6-8 with TRBJ2-4, with a weak D call TRBD2 (5 bases). This CDR3 comprises 15 residues. Germline CDR1 MNHGY, CDR2 SAAAGT. The V and J ends lost 5 bases and 4 bases respectively, with 15 bases between them. CDR3: CASSPGNTRKNIQYF. Here the CDR3 DNA reads TGTGCCAGCAGTCCCGGGAACACGAGGAAAAACATTCAGTACTTC.

There are many counts of this clone. The chain recombines TRBV11-3 with TRBJ1-1, with 8 bases fitting TRBD1. After removal of 4 bases from V and 4 bases from J, the junction contained 5 bases not matched to a gene. This CDR3 is built from 14 residues. Germline CDR1 is SGHNT and CDR2 is YENEEA. Written as DNA, the CDR3 is TGTGCCAGCAGCTCGCAGGGGGCTGGCACTGAAGCTTTCTTT. Translated, it gives CASSSQGAGTEAFF.

This clone was counted many times. This rearrangement joins TRBV10-3 to TRBJ1-2, with a possible D match to TRBD1 (5 bases). CDR3 size: 14 residues. The germline CDR1 and CDR2 sequences are ENHRY and SYGVKD. Trimming took off 2 bases at V and 0 bases at J, with 7 bases between the two ends. The CDR3 bases are TGTGCCATCAGTGAGAGAGGGGCTAACTATGGCTACACCTTC. Its protein product is CAISERGANYGYTF.

The V call is TRBV15, the J call TRBJ2-6; D tentatively fits TRBD1 or TRBD2 (6 bases each). This CDR3 contains 19 residues. Germline V gives CDR1 LNHNV, CDR2 YYDKDF (reference sequence). The V and J ends lost 0 bases and 0 bases respectively, with 15 bases between them. CDR3 nucleotide sequence: TGTGCCACCAGCAGAGATCGGGGGACATTCTCCTCTGGGGCCAACGTCCTGACTTTC. This gives the protein CATSRDRGTFSSGANVLTF.

There are many counts of this clone. The chain has TRBV11-3 and TRBJ1-1; D may be TRBD1 (5 bases). This CDR3 spans 16 amino acids. The ends were cut back, 3 bases at V and 1 base at J, with 15 bases in the middle. Germline lookup yields CDR1 SGHNT and CDR2 YENEEA. CDR3 in DNA: TGTGCCAGCAGCTTGGCCGCAGGGATGGGGAACACTGAAGCTTTCTTT. It translates to CASSLAAGMGNTEAFF.

The sample holds a few counts of this clone. The chain carries TRBV9 and TRBJ1-6; 11 bases are shared with TRBD1. The length of the CDR3 is 15 residues. V dropped 5 bases and J dropped 9; count of bases not matched to a gene: 7. Germline V gene sequence: CDR1 SGDLS, CDR2 YYNGEE. The CDR3 nucleotides are TGTGCCAGCAGTGGAAGGACAGGGGGCGGTTCACCCCTCCACTTT. Translated: CASSGRTGGGSPLHF.

In its sample, this clone was seen a few times. This chain connects TRBV6-1 to TRBJ2-5; D gene uncertain. There are 13 residues in the CDR3. Deletions cut 1 base from V and 4 bases from J, with 7 bases between. CDR1 MNHNS and CDR2 SASEGT come from the germline V gene. In nucleotides, the CDR3 is TGTGCCAGCAGTGAAGTATTCTCAGAGACCCAGTACTTC. Translated, it gives CASSEVFSETQYF.

This clone appeared many times. J is TRBJ2-1 and V is TRBV11-3, with 12 bases matching TRBD2. Germline loops: CDR1 SGHNT, CDR2 YENEEA. This CDR3 spans 15 amino acids. Trimming cost V 5 bases and J 9 bases; bases outside gene matches: 8. CDR3 residues: CASSHLETSGSEQFF. Written as DNA, the CDR3 is TGTGCCAGCAGCCACCTTGAGACTAGCGGGAGTGAGCAGTTCTTC.

The rearrangement joins TRBV28 to TRBJ2-7; D is uncertain. The CDR3 extends over 14 amino acids. CDR1 is MDHEN, CDR2 SYDVKM, per germline. The V end lost 7 bases, the J end lost 2 bases, and 15 bases lay between the germline ends. CDR3 sequence (DNA): TGTGCCAGCATCCTAGGCAGCAGACCCTACGAGCAGTACTTC. Translation: CASILGSRPYEQYF.